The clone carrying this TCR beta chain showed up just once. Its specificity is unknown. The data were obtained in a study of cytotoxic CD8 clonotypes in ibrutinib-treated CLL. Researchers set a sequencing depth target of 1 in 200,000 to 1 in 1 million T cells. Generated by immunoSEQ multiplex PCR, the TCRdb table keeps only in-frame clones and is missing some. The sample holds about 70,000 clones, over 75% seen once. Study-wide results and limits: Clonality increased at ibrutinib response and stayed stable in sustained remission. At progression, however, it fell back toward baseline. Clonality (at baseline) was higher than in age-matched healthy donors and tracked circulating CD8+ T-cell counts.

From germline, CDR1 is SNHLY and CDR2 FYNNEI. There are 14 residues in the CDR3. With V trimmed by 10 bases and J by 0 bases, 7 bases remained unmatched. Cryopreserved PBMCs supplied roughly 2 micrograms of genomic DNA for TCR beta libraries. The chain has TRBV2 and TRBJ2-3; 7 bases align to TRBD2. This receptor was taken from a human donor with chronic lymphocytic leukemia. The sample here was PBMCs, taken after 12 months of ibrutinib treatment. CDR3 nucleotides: TGTGCCACACAAGCGGGGCCTAGCACAGATACGCAGTATTTT. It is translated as CATQAGPSTDTQYF. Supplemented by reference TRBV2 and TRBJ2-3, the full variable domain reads EPEVTQTPSHQVTQMGQEVILRCVPISNHLYFYWYRQILGQKVEFLVSFYNNEISEKSEIFDDQFSVERPDGSNFTLKIRSTKLEDSAMYFCATQAGPSTDTQYFGPGTRLTVL.